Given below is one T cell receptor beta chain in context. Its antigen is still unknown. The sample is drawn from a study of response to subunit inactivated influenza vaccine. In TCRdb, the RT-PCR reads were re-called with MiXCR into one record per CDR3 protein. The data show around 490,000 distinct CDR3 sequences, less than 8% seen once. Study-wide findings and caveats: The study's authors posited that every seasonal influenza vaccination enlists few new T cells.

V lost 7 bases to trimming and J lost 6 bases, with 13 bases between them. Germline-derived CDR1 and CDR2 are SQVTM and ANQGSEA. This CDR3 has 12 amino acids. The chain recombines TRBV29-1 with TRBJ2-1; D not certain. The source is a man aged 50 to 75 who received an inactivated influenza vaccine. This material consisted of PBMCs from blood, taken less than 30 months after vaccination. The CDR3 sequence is CSGRTQFNEQFF. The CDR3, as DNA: TGCAGCGGCCGGACCCAATTCAATGAGCAGTTCTTC.